This T cell receptor beta chain was identified in a study of shared clonotypes between healthy human individuals. General study results and limits: Between a handful of donors, naive CD4 clonotypes were shared at a level of around 5.2%.

Naive CD4+ cells were CD45RA-selected; the remaining cells were memory. The CDR3 runs to 15 residues. Unmatched junction bases numbered 8, after V lost 5 bases and J lost 2 bases. CDR1 SEHNR and CDR2 FQNEAQ come from the germline V gene (reference sequence). Details on this clone: Its specificity is unknown. The same CDR3 can be traced to other DNA sequences in this sample.

Sorted subsets were amplified in replicate PCRs using around 220 ng DNA, some 31,000 T cell genomes. Authors' analysis steps: Quality scores were absent from the junction-only immunoSEQ sequences, so filtering differed. Sequencing used immunoSEQ multiplex PCR; TCRdb keeps in-frame clones, though not all of them. Clonal size and the V and J genes are those of that table, whereas D and trimming came from the DNA. The data hold about 680,000 clones, with about three quarters observed a single time. The V gene is TRBV7-9, the J gene TRBJ1-2; the match to TRBD1 covers 7 bases. The TCR was taken from a woman aged 30 to 39 in good health. The source material was memory CD4+ T cells sorted from blood. Sample subset: CD45RA-negative fraction. The CDR3: CASSQPGQRNYGYTF. The CDR3 DNA reads as TGTGCCAGCAGCCAACCGGGACAGAGGAACTATGGCTACACCTTC.